Listed here are 29 T cell receptor beta chains from one sample, sequenced in a study of beta chain features in type 1 diabetes. Isolated RNA was reverse transcribed in full, so expressed TCRB transcripts were sequenced. The table came from immunoSEQ multiplex PCR; TCRdb's copy has only in-frame clones and leaves some out. The sample contains some 410,000 clones, more than 11% of which appear only once. Sequencing used naive CD4+ T cells from blood. The receptors come from a man aged 25-45 years in good health.

The chain is built from TRBV5-1 and TRBJ2-7; D is undetermined. Trimming shortened V by 4 bases and J by 6 bases, and 8 bases separated the two germline ends. The CDR3 is 11 amino acids. CDR1 SGHRS and CDR2 YFSETQ come from the germline V gene. The CDR3 region is CASSTGPEQYF. Written as DNA, the CDR3 is TGCGCCAGCAGCACCGGGCCCGAGCAGTACTTC.

The chain is built from TRBV5-1 and TRBJ2-7; tentatively, D is TRBD2 (5 bases). CDR3 length: 13 amino acids. Per the germline V gene, CDR1 is SGHRS and CDR2 is YFSETQ. V dropped 1 base and J dropped 3 bases, with 8 bases sitting between them. For the CDR3, the DNA is TGCGCCAGCAGCTTGATGGGGAGCTACGAGCAGTACTTC. It specifies CASSLMGSYEQYF.

In this sample, this clone turned up a few times. The chain has TRBV2 and TRBJ2-7; possibly TRBD1 for D (5 bases). The CDR3 runs 14 residues. Germline V gene lookup returns CDR1 SNHLY and CDR2 FYNNEI. Trimming cost V 7 bases and J 4 bases, with 17 bases left between them. CDR3 sequence reads: CASKLQGPGYEQYF. As DNA, the CDR3 is TGTGCCAGCAAACTCCAGGGTCCTGGGTACGAGCAGTACTTC.

There are a few counts of this clone. A read error may produce the germline difference seen at one junction end. In nucleotides, the CDR3 is TGCGCCAGCAGTCAAGGACTAGCGGGGGGGCTAGCCAAAAACATTCAGTACTTC. This codes for CASSQGLAGGLAKNIQYF. The chain couples TRBV4-1 to TRBJ2-4, with 15 nucleotides matching TRBD2. Per the germline V gene, CDR1 is MGHRA and CDR2 is YSYEKL. The CDR3 runs 18 residues.

The CDR3 DNA sequence: TGCGCCAGCAGCCAGGCCGGGACTAGGACCTACAATGAGCAGTTCTTC. This gives the protein CASSQAGTRTYNEQFF. The chain combines TRBV4-1 with TRBJ2-1; 8 bases are a match to TRBD2. The CDR3 is 16 amino acids. Germline values: CDR1 MGHRA, CDR2 YSYEKL. The J segment lost 2 bases and the V segment lost 3 bases, leaving 6 bases of the junction unmatched.

The chain combines TRBV13 with TRBJ2-1; 8 bases agree with TRBD2. The J segment lost 16 bases and the V segment lost 0 bases, leaving 8 bases of the junction unmatched. CDR3 length: 13 amino acids. Per the germline V gene, CDR1 is PRHDT and CDR2 is FYEKMQ (reference sequence). This CDR3 reads CASSLGGSGIHFF. The DNA for the CDR3 is TGTGCCAGCAGCTTAGGAGGTAGCGGGATTCATTTCTTC.

The J gene is TRBJ2-3, the V gene TRBV10-3; 9 nucleotides agree with TRBD2. The J segment lost 0 bases and the V segment lost 5 bases, leaving 6 bases of the junction unmatched. The germline CDR1 and CDR2 sequences are ENHRY and SYGVKD. This CDR3 has 16 amino acids. The CDR3 sequence: CAISRLAEGSTDTQYF. The CDR3 DNA reads TGTGCCATCAGTCGACTAGCGGAGGGGAGCACAGATACGCAGTATTTT.

This clone was seen only a few times. The rearrangement joins TRBV5-6 to TRBJ2-5; 10 bases align to TRBD2. With V trimmed by 3 bases and J by 1 base, 9 bases remained unmatched. Germline V lookup: CDR1 SGHDT, CDR2 YYEEEE. There are 17 residues in the CDR3. CDR3 in DNA: TGTGCCAGCAGCTACCTCCCAGCGGGGGGGTCCCAAGAGACCCAGTACTTC. Translated, it gives CASSYLPAGGSQETQYF.

V gene TRBV2 combines with J gene TRBJ1-6; TRBD1 matches at 10 bases. The CDR3 spans 15 residues. J gave up 9 bases and V 5 bases, and 7 bases lay outside the gene matches. Germline values: CDR1 SNHLY, CDR2 FYNNEI. The CDR3 here is CASSPLTGGGSPLHF. The DNA of the CDR3 is TGTGCCAGCAGTCCCTTGACAGGGGGCGGTTCACCCCTCCACTTT.

This clone has just a few counts. This chain's CDR3 is CSHNQGLAGGDTQYF. Here the CDR3 DNA reads TGCAGCCACAACCAAGGACTAGCGGGAGGAGATACGCAGTATTTT. The chain joins TRBV29-1 to TRBJ2-3; 14 bases are a match to TRBD2. Germline assignment: CDR1 SQVTM and CDR2 ANQGSEA. The J segment lost 5 bases and the V segment lost 8 bases, leaving 9 bases of the junction unmatched. The CDR3 has 15 residues.

The rearrangement joins TRBV20-1 to TRBJ1-2, with a tentative D call TRBD1 (5 bases). The CDR3 sequence is 11 residues long. V was trimmed by 3 bases and J by 8 bases, leaving 10 bases between them. From germline, CDR1 is DFQATT and CDR2 SNEGSKA (reference sequence). CDR3: CSARGLEGYTF. In nucleotides, the CDR3 is TGCAGTGCTAGGGGACTGGAGGGCTACACCTTC.

V gene TRBV29-1 combines with J gene TRBJ2-4, with D tentatively TRBD1 (5 bases). The CDR3 consists of 16 residues. V shed 4 bases and J shed 0 bases, with 16 bases lying between them. The V gene's germline CDR1 is SQVTM and CDR2 ANQGSEA. For the CDR3, the DNA is TGCAGCGTTGCGCTTGGGTCAGGGTTAGCCAAAAACATTCAGTACTTC. Translated: CSVALGSGLAKNIQYF.

This CDR3 reads CASSSGLAGGDTQYF. As DNA, the CDR3 is TGTGCCAGCTCGTCGGGACTAGCGGGAGGAGATACGCAGTATTTT. The chain has TRBV18 and TRBJ2-3; 15 nucleotides align to TRBD2. Per the germline V gene, CDR1 is KGHSH and CDR2 is LQKENI. The CDR3 contains 15 residues. Trimming cost V 6 bases and J 5 bases; bases outside gene matches: 3.

A few counts support this clone. This rearrangement joins TRBV10-3 to TRBJ2-5; D possibly corresponds to TRBD2 (6 bases). Germline values: CDR1 ENHRY, CDR2 SYGVKD. Trimming removed 2 bases from V and 5 bases from J, with 12 bases in between. The CDR3 contains 14 residues. The CDR3: CAISEVGGSETQYF. The CDR3 coding sequence is TGTGCCATCAGTGAGGTTGGGGGGTCGGAGACCCAGTACTTC.

The chain carries TRBV6-6 and TRBJ1-5; no firm D call. The CDR3 has 14 residues. Trimming pared 1 base from V and 8 bases from J, leaving 12 bases between. Germline values: CDR1 MNHNY, CDR2 SVGAGI (reference sequence). CDR3 in DNA: TGTGCCAGCAGTTACTGGGGAAGAATGGAGCCCCAGCATTTT. This encodes CASSYWGRMEPQHF.

This clone was detected only a few times. The chain links TRBV4-2 to TRBJ2-1, with D perhaps being TRBD1 or TRBD2 (5 bases each). V lost 4 bases and J lost 2, with 15 bases in between. The CDR3 extends over 16 amino acids. The germline CDR1 and CDR2 sequences are LGHNA and YNFKEQ. This CDR3 is CASSPRSLGAYNEQFF. DNA for the CDR3: TGTGCCAGCAGCCCCAGGAGTTTGGGGGCCTACAATGAGCAGTTCTTC.

The rearrangement links TRBV9 to TRBJ1-1, with 7 bases that match TRBD1. The CDR3 extends over 15 amino acids. Germline CDR1 and CDR2: SGDLS and YYNGEE. V was clipped by 0 bases and J by 0 bases; unmatched bases: 2. The chain's CDR3 is CASSVEGTVNTEAFF. CDR3 nucleotides: TGTGCCAGCAGCGTAGAAGGGACAGTGAACACTGAAGCTTTCTTT.

The CDR3 reads CAWSVRVGPSGKYNEQFF. DNA for the CDR3: TGTGCCTGGAGTGTAAGGGTCGGTCCTAGCGGGAAGTACAATGAGCAGTTCTTC. This chain uses TRBV30 with TRBJ2-1; TRBD2 aligns across 9 bases. V was pared by 0 bases and J by 4 bases, with 13 bases of the junction left unmatched. CDR1 is GTSNPN and CDR2 is SVGIG in the germline V gene (reference sequence). The CDR3 contains 18 residues. The entire variable domain, with the rest obtained from reference TRBV30 and TRBJ2-1, is as follows: SQTIHQWPATLVQPVGSPLSLECTVEGTSNPNLYWYRQAAGRGLQLLFYSVGIGQISSEVPQNLSASRPQDRQFILSSKKLLLSDSGFYLCAWSVRVGPSGKYNEQFFGPGTRLTVL.

This CDR3 is CASSTDRVRGYTF. The CDR3 DNA reads TGTGCCAGTAGTACCGACAGGGTACGTGGCTACACCTTC. The chain joins TRBV19 to TRBJ1-2; 7 bases are shared with TRBD1. The ends lost 4 bases at V and 7 bases at J; junction bases unmatched: 6. The CDR3 contains 13 residues. Germline assignment: CDR1 LNHDA and CDR2 SQIVND (reference sequence).

The CDR3 region has the DNA TGTGCCAGCAGCCTTGACAGGGTCGCCAACGTCCTGACTTTC. Residues: CASSLDRVANVLTF. The V call is TRBV7-3, the J call TRBJ2-6; 7 positions agree with TRBD1. V was pared by 5 bases and J by 7 bases, with 5 bases of the junction left unmatched. CDR3 length: 14 amino acids. Germline values: CDR1 SGHTA, CDR2 FQGTGA.

This rearrangement joins TRBV11-1 to TRBJ1-5; tentatively, D is TRBD1 (5 bases). Germline assignment: CDR1 SGHAT and CDR2 FQDESV (reference sequence). V lost 5 bases and J 12 bases, leaving 23 bases between the germline ends. The CDR3 length is 15 residues. The CDR3 DNA is TGTGCCAGCAGCCCTCGGGGGGACCTCACCCAAAACCAGCATTTT. This encodes CASSPRGDLTQNQHF.

The chain links TRBV5-6 to TRBJ2-7; 8 nucleotides agree with TRBD1. This CDR3 has 15 residues. Per germline, CDR1 SGHDT and CDR2 YYEEEE. V lost 2 bases to trimming and J lost 3 bases; unmatched junction nucleotides: 7. The CDR3 sequence: CASSFPGQGDYEQYF. The CDR3 DNA reads as TGTGCCAGCAGCTTCCCCGGACAGGGTGACTACGAGCAGTACTTC.

This chain connects TRBV7-9 to TRBJ2-5, with a weak D call TRBD1 (5 bases). The CDR3 runs to 14 residues. Trimming left V 5 bases short and J 0 bases short, with 10 bases between. The germline V gene encodes CDR1 SEHNR and CDR2 FQNEAQ (reference sequence). The CDR3 nucleotides are TGTGCCAGCAGCCAACGGACAAACCAAGAGACCCAGTACTTC. Translation gives CASSQRTNQETQYF.

The V and J genes are TRBV6-6 and TRBJ1-5; TRBD1 aligns across 8 bases. Germline trimming cut 7 bases from V and 3 bases from J; bases unmatched to any gene: 5. The CDR3 has 14 residues. Germline CDR1 reads MNHNY; CDR2 reads SVGAGI (reference sequence). The CDR3 DNA sequence: TGTGCCAGCAACCGACAGGGGTTCAATCAGCCCCAGCATTTT. Amino acid sequence: CASNRQGFNQPQHF.

The J gene is TRBJ2-3, the V gene TRBV14; 10 bases line up with TRBD2. CDR1 is SGHDN and CDR2 is FVKESK in the germline V gene. The trim removed 4 bases at V and 3 bases at J, leaving 4 bases unmatched. The CDR3 consists of 15 residues. CDR3 residues: CASSLPGLATDTQYF. In DNA, the CDR3 is TGTGCCAGCAGCCTCCCGGGACTAGCGACAGATACGCAGTATTTT.

The gene calls are TRBV5-1 and TRBJ2-7; tentatively, D is TRBD2 (6 bases). This CDR3 spans 15 amino acids. The V end lost 1 base, the J end lost 3 bases, and 14 bases lay between the germline ends. CDR1 is SGHRS, CDR2 YFSETQ, per germline. Written as DNA, the CDR3 is TGCGCCAGCAGCTTGTTGGCTAGCGCGAACTACGAGCAGTACTTC. Translated: CASSLLASANYEQYF.

This clone has at least ten counts. Here the CDR3 DNA reads TGTGCCAGCAGCTCGTGGGAGGGCTCACCCCTCCACTTT. It translates to CASSSWEGSPLHF. The rearrangement joins TRBV7-9 to TRBJ1-6; no clear D. There are 13 residues in the CDR3. In germline, CDR1 is SEHNR, CDR2 FQNEAQ (reference sequence). V lost 4 bases and J lost 10, with 11 bases in between.

The chain recombines TRBV7-2 with TRBJ2-3, with 13 bases lining up with TRBD2. The length of the CDR3 is 17 residues. V dropped 2 bases and J dropped 3; count of bases not matched to a gene: 5. Germline V CDR1 and CDR2: SGHTA, FQGNSA. Here the CDR3 DNA reads TGTGCCAGCAGCTTAATGACGGGACTAGCGGGGACAGATACGCAGTATTTT. Translating gives CASSLMTGLAGTDTQYF.

The rearrangement uses TRBV4-1 and TRBJ1-4; TRBD1 agrees at 7 bases. The CDR3 spans 13 residues. Looked up from germline, CDR1 is MGHRA and CDR2 is YSYEKL. The V segment lost 1 base and the J segment 7 bases; nucleotides outside the gene matches: 0. The chain's CDR3 is CASSQGTGEKLFF. The DNA of the CDR3 is TGCGCCAGCAGCCAAGGGACAGGTGAAAAACTGTTTTTT.